The 15 T cell receptor beta chains below come from one sample, sequenced in a study of CD8 T cells in Susac syndrome. Random hexamers primed reverse transcription of about 0.5 to 1 ug RNA. MiXCR, applied by TCRdb to the immunoSEQ multiplex PCR reads, yields one record per CDR3 protein. The sample lists under 85,000 distinct CDR3 sequences, 90% to 95% occurring once. Source material: CD8+ T cells from PBMCs. Receptors were obtained from a human donor with Susac syndrome.

This clonotype has a handful of counts. The chain combines TRBV4-3 with TRBJ2-1; 7 positions agree with TRBD2. The CDR3 covers 18 residues. The V and J ends lost 0 bases and 4 bases, in that order; junction bases with no gene match: 12. Germline loops: CDR1 LGHNA, CDR2 YSLEER. CDR3 protein: CASSQDQGERDSYNEQFF. The CDR3 nucleotides are TGCGCCAGCAGCCAAGATCAAGGAGAGCGGGACTCATACAATGAGCAGTTCTTC.

The CDR3 here is CSARPLAPGNTIYF. The CDR3 nucleotides are TGCAGTGCTCGCCCACTTGCCCCGGGAAACACCATATATTTT. The chain uses TRBV20-1 and TRBJ1-3, with unresolved D. Trimming pared 5 bases from V and 4 bases from J, leaving 15 bases between. The CDR3 is 14 residues long. Germline assignment: CDR1 DFQATT and CDR2 SNEGSKA (reference sequence).

The V and J genes are TRBV27 and TRBJ2-3, with 8 nucleotides matching TRBD2. V trimming: 5 bases; J trimming: 1 base; junction bases outside the gene matches: 5. The CDR3 extends over 15 amino acids. Germline V gives CDR1 MNHEY, CDR2 SMNVEV (reference sequence). DNA of the CDR3: TGTGCCAGCAGTCCCTGGACTAGCCGCACAGATACGCAGTATTTT. Translating gives CASSPWTSRTDTQYF.

This chain joins TRBV16 and TRBJ1-5; 7 bases are a match to TRBD1. Germline V lookup: CDR1 KGHSY, CDR2 FQNENV. J was trimmed by 0 bases and V by 0 bases; bases with no gene match: 5. This CDR3 spans 17 amino acids. The CDR3 DNA is TGTGCCAGCAGCCAATCGGGACAGCATGATAGCAATCAGCCCCAGCATTTT. This sequence encodes CASSQSGQHDSNQPQHF. Combining the CDR3 with reference TRBV16 and TRBJ1-5 gives the whole variable domain GEEVAQTPKHLVRGEGQKAKLYCAPIKGHSYVFWYQQVLKNEFKFLISFQNENVFDETGMPKERFSAKCLPNSPCSLEIQATKLEDSAVYFCASSQSGQHDSNQPQHFGDGTRLSIL.

The chain uses TRBV7-9 and TRBJ1-2; D not certain. Trimming took off 0 bases at V and 2 bases at J, with 4 bases between the two ends. This CDR3 has 13 amino acids. Per the germline V gene, CDR1 is SEHNR and CDR2 is FQNEAQ (reference sequence). CDR3 residues: CASSLAGNYGYTF. The DNA for the CDR3 is TGTGCCAGCAGCTTAGCAGGGAACTATGGCTACACCTTC.

This clonotype occurred once. This chain's CDR3 is CASSLDREDTGELFF. The CDR3 DNA sequence: TGTGCCAGCAGTTTGGACAGGGAGGACACCGGGGAGCTGTTTTTT. The chain uses TRBV28 and TRBJ2-2; 8 positions match TRBD1. The germline CDR1 and CDR2 sequences are MDHEN and SYDVKM. CDR3 length equals 15 residues. Trimming took 3 bases from V and 3 from J; bases not matched to a gene: 3. Filled out from reference TRBV28 and TRBJ2-2, the complete variable domain reads DVKVTQSSRYLVKRTGEKVFLECVQDMDHENMFWYRQDPGLGLRLIYFSYDVKMKEKGDIPEGYSVSREKKERFSLILESASTNQTSMYLCASSLDREDTGELFFGEGSRLTVL.

The chain combines TRBV12-3 or TRBV12-4 with TRBJ1-1; the D is unclear. The CDR3 extends over 12 amino acids. V was trimmed by 3 bases and J by 4 bases, leaving 6 bases between them. This CDR3 reads CASSFPGTEAFF. CDR3 sequence (DNA): TGTGCCAGCAGTTTCCCGGGCACTGAAGCTTTCTTT.

This clonotype was counted only a few times. The chain links TRBV7-2 to TRBJ2-1, with TRBD2 matching over 14 bases. The germline gives CDR1 SGHTA, CDR2 FQGNSA. The V gene end was trimmed by 3 bases and the J gene end by 8 bases; junction bases not matched to a gene: 3. This CDR3 comprises 15 residues. CDR3 in amino acids: CASSLTSGRADEQFF. In nucleotides, the CDR3 is TGTGCCAGCAGCTTGACTAGCGGGAGGGCCGATGAGCAGTTCTTC. Supplemented by reference TRBV7-2 and TRBJ2-1, the full variable domain reads GAGVSQSPSNKVTEKGKDVELRCDPISGHTALYWYRQSLGQGLEFLIYFQGNSAPDKSGLPSDRFSAERTGGSVSTLTIQRTQQEDSAVYLCASSLTSGRADEQFFGPGTRLTVL.

The chain recombines TRBV7-9 with TRBJ2-1, with TRBD1 matching 7 bases. This CDR3 is 14 amino acids long. The germline CDR1 and CDR2 sequences are SEHNR and FQNEAQ (reference sequence). Trimming at V came to 8 bases and at J to 7 bases, leaving 11 bases not matched to a gene. The CDR3 region is CASPGGSDRNEQFF. The CDR3 bases are TGTGCCAGCCCCGGAGGCTCGGACAGGAATGAGCAGTTCTTC.

As regards this clonotype: The junction differs from germline at one of its ends, possibly a read error. This chain joins TRBV18 and TRBJ1-4; D ambiguous. This CDR3 comprises 15 residues. Germline CDR1 and CDR2: KGHSH and LQKENI. The CDR3 sequence is CASSAPTTTNEKLFF. CDR3 in DNA: TGTGCCAGCTCAGCACCGACAACAACTAATGAAAAACTGTTTTTT.

V and J are TRBV2 and TRBJ2-3; D gene ambiguous. V dropped 9 bases and J dropped 6 bases, with 16 bases sitting between them. The germline V gene encodes CDR1 SNHLY and CDR2 FYNNEI. The CDR3 sequence is 13 residues long. The CDR3 region is CARPPAAGDTQYF. As DNA, the CDR3 is TGTGCCAGACCCCCTGCTGCTGGGGATACGCAGTATTTT.

In this sample, this clonotype turned up once. The rearrangement links TRBV5-6 to TRBJ1-5; D ambiguous. V gave up 0 bases and J gave up 2 bases, with 9 bases separating them. The CDR3 spans 15 residues. Germline V lookup: CDR1 SGHDT, CDR2 YYEEEE. CDR3 in DNA: TGTGCCAGCAGCTTGGGCCAATGGGGCAATCAGCCCCAGCATTTT. Translation gives CASSLGQWGNQPQHF. The variable domain in full, with the rest retrieved from reference TRBV5-6 and TRBJ1-5, is DAGVTQSPTHLIKTRGQQVTLRCSPKSGHDTVSWYQQALGQGPQFIFQYYEEEERQRGNFPDRFSGHQFPNYSSELNVNALLLGDSALYLCASSLGQWGNQPQHFGDGTRLSIL.

The chain has TRBV7-2 and TRBJ2-2; D assignment may be TRBD1 or TRBD2 (5 bases each). Trimming cost V 4 bases and J 6 bases, with 12 bases left between them. Germline CDR1 and CDR2: SGHTA and FQGNSA. This CDR3 contains 14 residues. The CDR3, as DNA: TGTGCCAGCAGCTACGGGTGGGGGTCCGGGGAGCTGTTTTTT. It yields the protein CASSYGWGSGELFF.

This clonotype was counted once. V and J are TRBV9 and TRBJ1-2; a weak D match, TRBD1 (6 bases). The CDR3 spans 13 residues. CDR1 is SGDLS and CDR2 is YYNGEE in the germline V gene. Trimming left V 2 bases short and J 2 bases short, with 7 bases between. CDR3 loop: CASSVGGNYGYTF. Written as DNA, the CDR3 is TGTGCCAGCAGCGTGGGGGGCAACTATGGCTACACCTTC.

The chain uses TRBV15 and TRBJ2-5; 9 positions agree with TRBD1. The CDR3 is 15 amino acids. The V gene end was trimmed by 1 base and the J gene end by 5 bases; junction bases not matched to a gene: 5. CDR1 is LNHNV, CDR2 YYDKDF, per germline (reference sequence). CDR3 residues: CATSRVTGGAETQYF. The CDR3 DNA reads TGTGCCACCAGCAGAGTTACAGGGGGCGCGGAGACCCAGTACTTC.